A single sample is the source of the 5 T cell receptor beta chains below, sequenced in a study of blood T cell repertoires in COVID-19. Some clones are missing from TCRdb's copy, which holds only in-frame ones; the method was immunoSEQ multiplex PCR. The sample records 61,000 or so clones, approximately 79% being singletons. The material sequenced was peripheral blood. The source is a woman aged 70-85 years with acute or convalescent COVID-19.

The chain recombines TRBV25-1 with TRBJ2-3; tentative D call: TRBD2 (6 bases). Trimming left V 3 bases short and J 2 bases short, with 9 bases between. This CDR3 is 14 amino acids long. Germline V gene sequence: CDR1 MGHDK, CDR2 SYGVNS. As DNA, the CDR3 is TGTGCCAGCAGTGATGCGGGGCACACAGATACGCAGTATTTT. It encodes CASSDAGHTDTQYF.

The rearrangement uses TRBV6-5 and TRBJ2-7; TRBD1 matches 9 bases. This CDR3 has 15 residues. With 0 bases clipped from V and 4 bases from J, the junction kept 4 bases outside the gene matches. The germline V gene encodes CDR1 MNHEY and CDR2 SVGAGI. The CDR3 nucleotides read TGTGCCAGCAGTTACTCCCGACAGGGGGGGTACGAGCAGTACTTC. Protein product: CASSYSRQGGYEQYF.

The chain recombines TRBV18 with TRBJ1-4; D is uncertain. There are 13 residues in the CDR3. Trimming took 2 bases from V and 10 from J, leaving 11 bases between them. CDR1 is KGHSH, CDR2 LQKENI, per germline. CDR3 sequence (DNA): TGTGCCAGCTCACCATCATCCGGTGGAAAACTGTTTTTT. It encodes CASSPSSGGKLFF.

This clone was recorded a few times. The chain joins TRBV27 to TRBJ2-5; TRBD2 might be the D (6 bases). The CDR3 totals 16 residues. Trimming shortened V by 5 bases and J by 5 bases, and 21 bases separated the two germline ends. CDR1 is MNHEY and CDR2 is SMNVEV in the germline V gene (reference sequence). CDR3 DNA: TGTGCCAGCAGTCCCAACGTCCCGTCGGCGGGGGAGACCCAGTACTTC. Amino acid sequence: CASSPNVPSAGETQYF.

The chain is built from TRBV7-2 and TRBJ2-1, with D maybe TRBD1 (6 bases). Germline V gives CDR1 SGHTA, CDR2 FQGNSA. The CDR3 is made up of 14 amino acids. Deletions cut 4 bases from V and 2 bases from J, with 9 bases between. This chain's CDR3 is CASSSWTAYNEQFF. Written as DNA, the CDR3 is TGTGCCAGCAGCTCTTGGACAGCCTACAATGAGCAGTTCTTC.